Listed here is a single T cell receptor (beta chain). Profiled with immunoSEQ multiplex PCR; TCRdb holds only in-frame clones, not every one. The data show about 180,000 clones, about 88% seen once. This entry is derived from a study of blood T cell repertoires in COVID-19. V trimming: 1 base; J trimming: 2 bases; junction bases outside the gene matches: 12. CDR1 is SGHTA, CDR2 FQGNSA, per germline. This CDR3 contains 18 residues. Sequencing was performed on PBMCs or T cells enriched from blood (not recorded which). This TCR derives from a middle-aged woman with acute COVID-19. V usage is TRBV7-2 and J usage is TRBJ2-5; 8 bases fit TRBD1. The CDR3 reads CASSLGGLWTGPQETQYF. CDR3 nucleotides: TGTGCCAGCAGCTTAGGAGGGTTGTGGACAGGGCCACAAGAGACCCAGTACTTC.